What follows describes a single T cell receptor (beta chain). Some clones are missing from TCRdb's copy, which holds only in-frame ones; the method was immunoSEQ multiplex PCR. Altogether about 210,000 clones are present, less than 90% being singletons, with the ten largest covering 0.78%. This sample is part of a study of blood T cell repertoires in COVID-19. As for the study in general: In each case, the material was cDNA or gDNA derived from T cells, B-cell-depleted T cells, or PBMCs.

In germline, CDR1 is SGHVS, CDR2 FNYEAQ. This CDR3 comprises 20 residues. The ends lost 6 bases at V and 0 bases at J; junction bases unmatched: 19. The sequence came from a woman aged 70-85 years with acute or convalescent COVID-19. The material sequenced was peripheral blood. The V call is TRBV7-6, the J call TRBJ1-1, with 10 bases fitting TRBD1. The CDR3 loop reads CASSRNRDRGGEQMNTEAFF. CDR3 nucleotide sequence: TGTGCCAGCAGTCGTAACCGGGACAGGGGAGGGGAACAAATGAACACTGAAGCTTTCTTT.